This entry describes one T cell receptor (beta chain). This sample was included in a study of PD-1 blockade in classical Hodgkin lymphoma. Germline CDR1 and CDR2: SGHTA and FQGNSA. Trimming took off 5 bases at V and 7 bases at J, with 17 bases between the two ends. CDR3 length equals 14 residues. As for time point: cycle 4 day 1 (C4D1), after 6 weeks of nivolumab. Brentuximab vedotin exposure varied among the patients, all of whom had relapsed after autologous stem cell transplantation. Sequencing was performed with immunoSEQ multiplex PCR; in TCRdb, only in-frame clones are kept and a portion is missing. The sample holds 25,000 to 35,000 clones; approximately 80% are singletons and the top ten take 15% to 20%.

The chain joins TRBV7-2 to TRBJ1-2; D gene uncertain. The sequence was collected from a human donor with classical Hodgkin lymphoma. The sequences come from peripheral blood mononuclear cells (PBMCs), collected before the fourth cycle of nivolumab. The CDR3 sequence: CASSVAELAGGYTF. The CDR3 DNA reads TGTGCCAGCAGCGTCGCCGAGTTAGCGGGTGGCTACACCTTC.